These 7 T cell receptor beta chains share one sample of origin, sequenced in a study of cytomegalovirus exposure and HLA in healthy donors. 60 Vbeta and 13 Jbeta primers were used in PCR. Some clones are missing from TCRdb's copy, which holds only in-frame ones; the method was immunoSEQ multiplex PCR. The data contain approximately 290,000 clones, over 70% of them seen just once; the ten biggest clones take up approximately 0.3%. The sample consisted of PBMCs. The receptors shown here come from a girl between 2 and 10 years old in good health and CMV-seronegative.

The rearrangement uses TRBV2 and TRBJ2-7; possible D gene TRBD1, 6 bases. This CDR3 comprises 11 residues. Germline lookup yields CDR1 SNHLY and CDR2 FYNNEI. The V end lost 8 bases, the J end lost 5 bases, and 10 bases lay between the germline ends. CDR3 region: CASGQLDEQYF. CDR3 sequence (DNA): TGTGCCAGCGGACAGTTAGACGAGCAGTACTTC.

This clone was observed a few times. CDR3: CASMVPGAYNEQFF. In DNA, the CDR3 is TGTGCCAGCATGGTACCGGGTGCTTACAATGAGCAGTTCTTC. The V gene is TRBV19, the J gene TRBJ2-1, with D unclear. This CDR3 is 14 amino acids long. Germline V gene lookup returns CDR1 LNHDA and CDR2 SQIVND (reference sequence). V gave up 9 bases and J gave up 4 bases, with 16 bases separating them.

As DNA, the CDR3 is TGTGCCAGCAGTGATCCGGGACAAGCACCCAATGAGCAGTTCTTC. Translated, it gives CASSDPGQAPNEQFF. The chain couples TRBV6-6 to TRBJ2-1; D is perhaps TRBD1 (6 bases). This CDR3 region has 15 residues. Germline lookup yields CDR1 MNHNY and CDR2 SVGAGI (reference sequence). V lost 5 bases and J 6 bases, leaving 17 bases between the germline ends.

The gene calls are TRBV12-5 and TRBJ2-1; D might be TRBD2 (6 bases). The germline gives CDR1 LGHNT, CDR2 FRNRAP. The CDR3 runs to 21 residues. The ends were cut back, 2 bases at V and 3 bases at J, with 29 bases in the middle. This CDR3 reads CASGLQTPRESWGESYNEQFF. CDR3 sequence (DNA): TGTGCTAGTGGTTTGCAAACCCCTAGGGAGAGTTGGGGGGAAAGCTACAATGAGCAGTTCTTC.

The chain joins TRBV18 to TRBJ1-2; D remains ambiguous. In germline, CDR1 is KGHSH, CDR2 LQKENI. The CDR3 has 14 residues. With 2 bases removed from V and 0 bases from J, the gap between germline ends came to 7 bases. This CDR3 is CASSPAQTNYGYTF. DNA of the CDR3: TGTGCCAGCTCACCAGCTCAGACTAACTATGGCTACACCTTC.

This chain uses TRBV6-5 with TRBJ1-5; D is uncertain. This CDR3 is 13 amino acids long. Germline V gives CDR1 MNHEY, CDR2 SVGAGI. Trimming stripped 2 bases from V and 5 bases from J, with 7 bases between. Here the CDR3 DNA reads TGTGCCAGCAGTTACCTGAGGGATCAGCCCCAGCATTTT. Amino acid sequence: CASSYLRDQPQHF.

The rearrangement joins TRBV29-1 to TRBJ2-3; 8 nucleotides align to TRBD2. Per germline, CDR1 SQVTM and CDR2 ANQGSEA. J lost 4 bases, V lost 6 bases, and 6 bases had no gene match. This CDR3 has 13 residues. The CDR3 coding sequence is TGCAGCGTACTGACTAGCGAGGCAGATACGCAGTATTTT. Its translation: CSVLTSEADTQYF.